The 32 T cell receptor beta chains below all came from one sample that was sequenced in a study of cytomegalovirus exposure and HLA in healthy donors. Only in-frame clones appear in the TCRdb table, and some are missing; sequencing was by immunoSEQ multiplex PCR. The top ten clones hold over 3% of a sample with some 150,000 clones, about 89% of them seen once. The sequenced material came from PBMCs. The receptors originated from a woman between 18 and 29 years old in good health and CMV-seropositive.

The chain couples TRBV18 to TRBJ1-3; 9 bases match TRBD1. CDR1 and CDR2 from the germline V gene are KGHSH and LQKENI. J was trimmed by 4 bases and V by 3 bases; bases with no gene match: 7. CDR3 size: 16 residues. The CDR3 bases are TGTGCCAGCTCACCGGGACAGGGAGCCGGAGGAAACACCATATATTTT. Its protein product is CASSPGQGAGGNTIYF.

This chain joins TRBV18 and TRBJ1-2, with D hard to call. Trimming cost V 3 bases and J 7 bases, with 9 bases left between them. Germline V gene lookup returns CDR1 KGHSH and CDR2 LQKENI. The CDR3 has 12 amino acids. The CDR3 DNA is TGTGCCAGCTCACCTGGTCGGTTTGGCTACACCTTC. It codes for CASSPGRFGYTF.

The chain couples TRBV10-3 to TRBJ2-7, with 13 bases fitting TRBD2. Per the germline V gene, CDR1 is ENHRY and CDR2 is SYGVKD. V lost 6 bases to trimming and J lost 5 bases; unmatched junction nucleotides: 7. This CDR3 region has 15 residues. The CDR3 is CAIREGGTSGNEQYF. The CDR3 nucleotides read TGTGCCATCAGGGAGGGCGGGACTAGCGGGAACGAGCAGTACTTC.

This clone appeared once. This chain links TRBV5-1 with TRBJ1-1; perhaps TRBD1 as D (5 bases). Germline V gene lookup returns CDR1 SGHRS and CDR2 YFSETQ. The CDR3 spans 13 residues. The V and J ends lost 0 bases and 4 bases respectively, with 7 bases between them. The CDR3 nucleotides are TGCGCCAGCAGCTTGGCAGGGATCACTGAAGCTTTCTTT. Translation gives CASSLAGITEAFF.

This chain uses TRBV6-5 with TRBJ2-7, with D unresolved. This CDR3 contains 12 residues. The V gene lost 4 bases and the J gene lost 7 bases, with 11 bases spanning the gap. The germline gives CDR1 MNHEY, CDR2 SVGAGI. The CDR3 loop reads CASSSGTKEQYF. As DNA, the CDR3 is TGTGCCAGCAGTTCTGGTACTAAGGAGCAGTACTTC.

The rearrangement joins TRBV28 to TRBJ2-5; D gene ambiguous. The germline CDR1 and CDR2 sequences are MDHEN and SYDVKM. V lost 5 bases and J 5 bases, leaving 15 bases between the germline ends. This CDR3 has 14 residues. The CDR3 bases are TGTGCCAGCAGTCCGTCGACACCAACGGAGACCCAGTACTTC. Amino acids: CASSPSTPTETQYF.

The chain is built from TRBV6-1 and TRBJ2-7; D is unclear. With 3 bases removed from V and 0 bases from J, the gap between germline ends came to 9 bases. The germline CDR1 and CDR2 sequences are MNHNS and SASEGT. The CDR3 consists of 14 residues. Here the CDR3 DNA reads TGTGCCAGCAGTGAGCCAGGCAGCTCCTACGAGCAGTACTTC. Translating it yields CASSEPGSSYEQYF.

On this clone itself: Compared with germline, one end of the junction differs, possibly owing to a read error. CDR3 protein: CASSQDELAQYF. The CDR3 region has the DNA TGCGCCAGTAGCCAAGATGAGTTGGCCCAGTACTTC. The chain employs TRBV4-1 and TRBJ2-5; D is unclear. The germline V gene encodes CDR1 MGHRA and CDR2 YSYEKL. The CDR3 covers 12 residues.

This clone appeared a single time. The chain is built from TRBV28 and TRBJ2-7; D is ambiguous. CDR1 MDHEN and CDR2 SYDVKM come from the germline V gene. The CDR3 has 11 amino acids. V was pared by 7 bases and J by 4 bases, with 8 bases between. The CDR3 sequence is CASTTRYEQYF. The DNA for the CDR3 is TGTGCCAGCACGACACGTTACGAGCAGTACTTC.

This clone came up once. The CDR3 nucleotides are TGTGCCTGGAGCCGATCAGTCACAGATACGCAGTATTTT. The encoded protein is CAWSRSVTDTQYF. The rearrangement joins TRBV30 to TRBJ2-3; unclear D gene. Germline CDR1 and CDR2: GTSNPN and SVGIG (reference sequence). Trimming stripped 3 bases from V and 2 bases from J, with 9 bases between. The CDR3 length is 13 residues.

The chain joins TRBV5-1 to TRBJ2-1; 10 bases are shared with TRBD1. Germline lookup yields CDR1 SGHRS and CDR2 YFSETQ. V lost 4 bases and J lost 0; bases outside the gene matches: 7. The CDR3 is 17 residues long. CDR3 region: CASSLKTGGSSYNEQFF. CDR3 in DNA: TGCGCCAGCAGCCTTAAGACAGGGGGCAGCTCCTACAATGAGCAGTTCTTC.

The chain uses TRBV7-9 and TRBJ1-1, with 7 bases identical to TRBD1. The junction had 8 bases not matched to a gene; V was cut back by 2 bases and J by 5 bases. CDR1 is SEHNR and CDR2 is FQNEAQ in the germline V gene (reference sequence). The CDR3 sequence is 15 residues long. For the CDR3, the DNA is TGTGCCAGCAGCTTACCCCTGACAGGGAAGACTGAAGCTTTCTTT. Translation gives CASSLPLTGKTEAFF.

V gene TRBV28 combines with J gene TRBJ2-1; 7 nucleotides line up with TRBD2. V shed 2 bases and J 7 bases; nucleotides not matched to a gene: 17. The length of the CDR3 is 18 residues. CDR1 and CDR2 from the germline V gene are MDHEN and SYDVKM. Here the CDR3 DNA reads TGTGCCAGCAGTTTACCCCCTCGGCGGGCGGGAGTAAGGAATGAGCAGTTCTTC. Protein: CASSLPPRRAGVRNEQFF. The whole variable domain, filled in from reference TRBV28 and TRBJ2-1, reads DVKVTQSSRYLVKRTGEKVFLECVQDMDHENMFWYRQDPGLGLRLIYFSYDVKMKEKGDIPEGYSVSREKKERFSLILESASTNQTSMYLCASSLPPRRAGVRNEQFFGPGTRLTVL.

The rearrangement uses TRBV27 and TRBJ2-1; D possibly corresponds to TRBD2 (6 bases). V gave up 6 bases and J gave up 9 bases, with 30 bases separating them. CDR1 is MNHEY, CDR2 SMNVEV, per germline (reference sequence). The CDR3 consists of 18 residues. The CDR3 sequence is CASRPNSGTNGRGGEQFF. CDR3 sequence (DNA): TGTGCCAGCAGACCCAACTCCGGGACCAACGGGCGGGGTGGTGAGCAGTTCTTC.

This sequence joins TRBV11-2 and TRBJ2-2; tentative D call: TRBD1 (8 bases). From germline, CDR1 is SGHAT and CDR2 FQNNGV. This CDR3 region has 17 residues. The ends were cut back, 6 bases at V and 1 base at J, with 18 bases in the middle. The CDR3 protein is CASRITGGGLNTGELFF. The CDR3 nucleotides are TGTGCCAGCAGGATAACAGGGGGAGGGCTGAACACCGGGGAGCTGTTTTTT.

This rearrangement joins TRBV2 to TRBJ1-5, with a possible D match to TRBD1 (6 bases). V was clipped by 7 bases and J by 0 bases, with 10 bases between them. The CDR3 runs 14 residues. The germline V gene encodes CDR1 SNHLY and CDR2 FYNNEI. The CDR3, as DNA: TGTGCCAGCAACAGGGACTATAGCAATCAGCCCCAGCATTTT. As protein: CASNRDYSNQPQHF.

This chain joins TRBV2 and TRBJ2-7, with TRBD1 matching 8 bases. Per germline, CDR1 SNHLY and CDR2 FYNNEI. The CDR3 is 13 amino acids. J gave up 4 bases and V 8 bases, and 7 bases lay outside the gene matches. This CDR3 reads CASSSRGRYEQYF. The CDR3 coding sequence is TGTGCCAGCTCTTCCAGGGGGCGTTACGAGCAGTACTTC.

This clone was picked up one time. The chain employs TRBV11-2 and TRBJ1-4; possible D gene TRBD1, 6 bases. This CDR3 has 17 amino acids. The germline gives CDR1 SGHAT, CDR2 FQNNGV. V was cut by 1 base and J by 7 bases, with 19 bases left in between. In DNA form, the CDR3 reads TGTGCCAGCAGCTTAGTCCGCAGGGGCCGCTGGGTTGAAAAACTGTTTTTT. Its protein is CASSLVRRGRWVEKLFF.

The DNA for the CDR3 is TGTGCCAGCAGCTTGTGGGTACTAGCTTTCGGCTCCTACAATGAGCAGTTCTTC. It is translated as CASSLWVLAFGSYNEQFF. The chain is built from TRBV11-2 and TRBJ2-1, with a tentative D call TRBD2 (6 bases). V lost 3 bases and J lost 0, with 18 bases in between. The CDR3 is 18 amino acids. Germline V gene data show CDR1 as SGHAT and CDR2 as FQNNGV.

The rearrangement joins TRBV2 to TRBJ2-1; 8 bases line up with TRBD2. Germline-derived CDR1 and CDR2 are SNHLY and FYNNEI. This CDR3 spans 15 amino acids. The J segment lost 5 bases and the V segment lost 4 bases, leaving 7 bases of the junction unmatched. The chain's CDR3 is CASSGPGTRNNEQFF. Written as DNA, the CDR3 is TGTGCCAGCAGTGGCCCCGGGACTAGGAACAATGAGCAGTTCTTC.

The chain couples TRBV7-2 to TRBJ2-1; D not certain. The germline V and J ends were trimmed by 6 bases and 8 bases, with 14 bases remaining between them. This CDR3 spans 13 amino acids. CDR1 and CDR2 (germline): SGHTA, FQGNSA. The CDR3 sequence is CASSSNYLYEQFF. CDR3 DNA: TGTGCCAGCAGTTCTAATTACTTGTATGAGCAGTTCTTC.

This clone has a handful of counts. Germline is not matched at one junction end, which may reflect a read error. J is TRBJ2-2 and V is TRBV11-3; D is perhaps TRBD2 (5 bases). The CDR3 is 15 amino acids. CDR1 is SGHNT, CDR2 YENEEA, per germline. In DNA, the CDR3 is TGTGCCAGCAGCTATATGGGGATAGAACACCGGGGAGCTGTTTTT. This codes for CASSYMGIEHRGAVF.

V is TRBV28 and J is TRBJ1-5; possibly TRBD1 for D (6 bases). The CDR3 has 12 residues. V was pared by 5 bases and J by 4 bases, with 6 bases between. Germline V CDR1 and CDR2: MDHEN, SYDVKM. The CDR3 loop is CASSTGNQPQHF. The CDR3 DNA reads TGTGCCAGCAGTACAGGGAATCAGCCCCAGCATTTT.

This CDR3 reads CASTPGLGTGGGEQFF. CDR3 nucleotide sequence: TGTGCCAGCACCCCAGGGTTGGGGACAGGGGGCGGTGAGCAGTTCTTC. J is TRBJ2-1 and V is TRBV16; the match to TRBD1 covers 12 bases. Trimming cost V 7 bases and J 9 bases; bases outside gene matches: 13. Per germline, CDR1 KGHSY and CDR2 FQNENV. The CDR3 consists of 16 residues.

This chain uses TRBV9 with TRBJ2-7, with 9 bases identical to TRBD2. From germline, CDR1 is SGDLS and CDR2 YYNGEE. V shed 3 bases and J 4 bases; nucleotides not matched to a gene: 11. This CDR3 contains 16 residues. The CDR3 reads CASSALAGSASYEQYF. CDR3 nucleotides: TGTGCCAGCAGCGCTCTAGCGGGAAGCGCCTCTTACGAGCAGTACTTC.

The DNA of the CDR3 is TGTGCCAGCAGCCAAGGATCGGGAGAGGTAGGGGAGACCCAGTACTTC. It specifies CASSQGSGEVGETQYF. The chain couples TRBV4-2 to TRBJ2-5; D may be TRBD2 (6 bases). Germline V gene sequence: CDR1 LGHNA, CDR2 YNFKEQ. The CDR3 runs 16 residues. Trimming left V 1 base short and J 5 bases short, with 17 bases between.

This clone was observed at least ten times. V is TRBV6-6 and J is TRBJ2-7; D gene ambiguous. Germline-derived CDR1 and CDR2 are MNHNY and SVGAGI (reference sequence). The V end lost 5 bases, the J end lost 0 bases, and 11 bases lay between the germline ends. The CDR3 covers 14 residues. CDR3 amino acids: CASSADWSSYEQYF. The CDR3, as DNA: TGTGCCAGCAGTGCCGACTGGAGCTCCTACGAGCAGTACTTC.

The V gene is TRBV28, the J gene TRBJ1-5, with D perhaps TRBD1 (5 bases). This CDR3 has 14 residues. Between the trimmed V and J ends, which lost 4 bases and 2 bases, there was a span of 9 bases. Germline loops: CDR1 MDHEN, CDR2 SYDVKM. The CDR3 bases are TGTGCCAGCAGTTCCATACAGGGCAATCAGCCCCAGCATTTT. The encoded protein is CASSSIQGNQPQHF.

J is TRBJ2-5 and V is TRBV7-8; 7 bases are a match to TRBD1. CDR3 length: 15 amino acids. CDR1 SGHVS and CDR2 FQNEAQ come from the germline V gene. Unmatched junction bases numbered 13, after V lost 3 bases and J lost 9 bases. The CDR3 is CASSLVPGQPWAQYF. CDR3 sequence (DNA): TGTGCCAGCAGCTTGGTCCCGGGACAGCCATGGGCCCAGTACTTC. The full variable domain, with the rest looked up from reference TRBV7-8 and TRBJ2-5, is GAGVSQSPRYKVAKRGQDVALRCDPISGHVSLFWYQQALGQGPEFLTYFQNEAQLDKSGLPSDRFFAERPEGSVSTLKIQRTQQEDSAVYLCASSLVPGQPWAQYFGPGTRLLVL.

Only one count was recorded for this clone. The rearrangement links TRBV9 to TRBJ2-1, with 8 nucleotides matching TRBD1. This CDR3 contains 16 residues. Germline loops: CDR1 SGDLS, CDR2 YYNGEE. V shed 2 bases and J 1 base; nucleotides not matched to a gene: 5. The DNA of the CDR3 is TGTGCCAGCAGCGTCACAGGGGGTGGATCCTACAATGAGCAGTTCTTC. Protein product: CASSVTGGGSYNEQFF.

V is TRBV7-8 and J is TRBJ2-7, with a weak D call TRBD2 (5 bases). Between the trimmed V and J ends, which lost 0 bases and 2 bases, there was a span of 5 bases. The length of the CDR3 is 13 residues. CDR1 and CDR2 from the germline V gene are SGHVS and FQNEAQ. CDR3 sequence: CASSLAGAYEQYF. The CDR3, as DNA: TGTGCCAGCAGCTTAGCGGGAGCCTACGAGCAGTACTTC.

V usage is TRBV27 and J usage is TRBJ2-1; 10 bases are shared with TRBD1. The CDR3 is 14 residues long. After removal of 6 bases from V and 7 bases from J, the junction contained 6 bases not matched to a gene. Germline V CDR1 and CDR2: MNHEY, SMNVEV (reference sequence). DNA of the CDR3: TGTGCCAGCAGAGTGGGACAGGGGCAAAATGAGCAGTTCTTC. Translated, it gives CASRVGQGQNEQFF.